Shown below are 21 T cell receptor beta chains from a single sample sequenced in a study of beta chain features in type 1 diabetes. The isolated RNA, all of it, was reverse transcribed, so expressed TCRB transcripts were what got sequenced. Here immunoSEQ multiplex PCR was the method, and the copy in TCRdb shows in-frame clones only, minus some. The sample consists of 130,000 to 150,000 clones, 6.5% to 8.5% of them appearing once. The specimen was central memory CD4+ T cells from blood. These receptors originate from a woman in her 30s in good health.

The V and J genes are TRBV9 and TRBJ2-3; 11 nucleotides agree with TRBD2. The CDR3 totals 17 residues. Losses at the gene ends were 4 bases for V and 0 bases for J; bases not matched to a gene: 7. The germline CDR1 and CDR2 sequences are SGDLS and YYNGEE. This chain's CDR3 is CASSPRGLAASTDTQYF. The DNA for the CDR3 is TGTGCCAGCAGCCCCCGGGGACTAGCGGCTAGCACAGATACGCAGTATTTT.

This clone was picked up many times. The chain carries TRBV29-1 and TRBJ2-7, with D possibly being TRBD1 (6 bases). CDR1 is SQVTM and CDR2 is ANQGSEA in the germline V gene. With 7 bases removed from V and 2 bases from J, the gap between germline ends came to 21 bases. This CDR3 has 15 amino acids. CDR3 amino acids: CSAIPVGAAPYEQYF. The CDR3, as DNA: TGCAGCGCAATCCCTGTGGGGGCGGCACCCTACGAGCAGTACTTC.

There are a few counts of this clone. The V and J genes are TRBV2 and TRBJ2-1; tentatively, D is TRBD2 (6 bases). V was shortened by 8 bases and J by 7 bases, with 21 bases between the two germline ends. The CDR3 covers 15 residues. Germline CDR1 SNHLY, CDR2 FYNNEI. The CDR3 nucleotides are TGTGCCAGCGACCGGGACTTAGGGATGTTTAATGAGCAGTTCTTC. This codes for CASDRDLGMFNEQFF. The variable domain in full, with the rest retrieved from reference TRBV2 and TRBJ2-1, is EPEVTQTPSHQVTQMGQEVILRCVPISNHLYFYWYRQILGQKVEFLVSFYNNEISEKSEIFDDQFSVERPDGSNFTLKIRSTKLEDSAMYFCASDRDLGMFNEQFFGPGTRLTVL.

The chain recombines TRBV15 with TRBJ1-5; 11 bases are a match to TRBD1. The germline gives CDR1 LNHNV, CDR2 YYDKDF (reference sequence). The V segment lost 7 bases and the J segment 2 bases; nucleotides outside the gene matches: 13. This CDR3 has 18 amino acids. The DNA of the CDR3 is TGTGCCACCATGCCTCTGGACAGGGGGCGTCGGGGCAATCAGCCCCAGCATTTT. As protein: CATMPLDRGRRGNQPQHF. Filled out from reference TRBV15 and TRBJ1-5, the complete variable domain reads DAMVIQNPRYQVTQFGKPVTLSCSQTLNHNVMYWYQQKSSQAPKLLFHYYDKDFNNEADTPDNFQSRRPNTSFCFLDIRSPGLGDTAMYLCATMPLDRGRRGNQPQHFGDGTRLSIL.

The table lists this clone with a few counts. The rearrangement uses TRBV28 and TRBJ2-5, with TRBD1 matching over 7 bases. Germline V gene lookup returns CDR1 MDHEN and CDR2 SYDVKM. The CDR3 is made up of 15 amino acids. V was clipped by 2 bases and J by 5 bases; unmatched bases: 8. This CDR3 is CASSLGATGAETQYF. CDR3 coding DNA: TGTGCCAGCAGTTTAGGGGCAACAGGGGCCGAGACCCAGTACTTC.

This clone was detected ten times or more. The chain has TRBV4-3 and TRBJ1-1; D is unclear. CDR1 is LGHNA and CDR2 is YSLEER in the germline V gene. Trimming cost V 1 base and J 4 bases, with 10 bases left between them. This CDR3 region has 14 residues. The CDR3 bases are TGCGCCAGCAGCCAAGTTCCTACCGCCACTGAAGCTTTCTTT. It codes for CASSQVPTATEAFF.

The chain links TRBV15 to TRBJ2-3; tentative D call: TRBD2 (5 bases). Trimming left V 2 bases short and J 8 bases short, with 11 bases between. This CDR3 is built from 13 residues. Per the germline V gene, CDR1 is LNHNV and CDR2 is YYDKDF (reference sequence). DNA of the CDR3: TGTGCCACCAGCAGAAATGACCGGGGTACGCAGTATTTT. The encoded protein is CATSRNDRGTQYF. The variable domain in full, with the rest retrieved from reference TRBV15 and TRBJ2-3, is DAMVIQNPRYQVTQFGKPVTLSCSQTLNHNVMYWYQQKSSQAPKLLFHYYDKDFNNEADTPDNFQSRRPNTSFCFLDIRSPGLGDTAMYLCATSRNDRGTQYFGPGTRLTVL.

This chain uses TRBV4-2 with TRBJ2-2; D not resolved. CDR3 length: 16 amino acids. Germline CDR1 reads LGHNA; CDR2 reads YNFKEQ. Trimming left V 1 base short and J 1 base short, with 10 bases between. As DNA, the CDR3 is TGTGCCAGCAGCCAAGTAATCGGAGAGAACACCGGGGAGCTGTTTTTT. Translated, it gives CASSQVIGENTGELFF.

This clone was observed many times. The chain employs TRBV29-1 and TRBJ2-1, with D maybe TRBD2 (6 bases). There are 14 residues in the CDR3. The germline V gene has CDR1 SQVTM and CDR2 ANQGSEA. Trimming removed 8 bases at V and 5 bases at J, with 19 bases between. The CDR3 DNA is TGCAGCTTCTGGGGCGGGACCCAGAACAATGAGCAGTTCTTC. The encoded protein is CSFWGGTQNNEQFF.

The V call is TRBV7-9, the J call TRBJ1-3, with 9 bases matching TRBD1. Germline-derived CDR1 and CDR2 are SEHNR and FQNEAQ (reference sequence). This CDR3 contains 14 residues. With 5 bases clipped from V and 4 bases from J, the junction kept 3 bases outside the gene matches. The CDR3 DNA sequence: TGTGCCAGCAGCGCCGGGACAGGGGGAAACACCATATATTTT. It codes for CASSAGTGGNTIYF.

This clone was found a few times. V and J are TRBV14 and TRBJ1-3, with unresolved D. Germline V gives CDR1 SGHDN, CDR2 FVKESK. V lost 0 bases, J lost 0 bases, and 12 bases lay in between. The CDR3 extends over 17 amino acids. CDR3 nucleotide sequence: TGTGCCAGCAGCCAAGAAGCCCAGGTCTCCTCTGGAAACACCATATATTTT. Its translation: CASSQEAQVSSGNTIYF.

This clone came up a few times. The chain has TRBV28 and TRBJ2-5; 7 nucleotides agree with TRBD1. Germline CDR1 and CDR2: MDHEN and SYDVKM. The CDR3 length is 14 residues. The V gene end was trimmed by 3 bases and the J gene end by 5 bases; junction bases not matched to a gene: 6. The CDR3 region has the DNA TGTGCCAGCAGTTTCACAGGGGAATGGGAGACCCAGTACTTC. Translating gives CASSFTGEWETQYF.

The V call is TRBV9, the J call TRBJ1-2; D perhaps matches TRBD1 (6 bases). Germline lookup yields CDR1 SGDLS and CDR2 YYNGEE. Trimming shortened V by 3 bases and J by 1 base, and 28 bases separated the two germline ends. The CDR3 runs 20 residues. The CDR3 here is CASSEPSTRGGPQLNYGYTF. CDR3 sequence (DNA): TGTGCCAGCAGCGAACCCTCTACCAGGGGAGGGCCGCAACTTAACTATGGCTACACCTTC.

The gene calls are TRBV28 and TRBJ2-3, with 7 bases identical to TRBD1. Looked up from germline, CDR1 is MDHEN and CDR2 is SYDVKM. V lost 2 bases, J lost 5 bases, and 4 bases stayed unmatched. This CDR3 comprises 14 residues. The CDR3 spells CASSLPQGRDTQYF. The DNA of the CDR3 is TGTGCCAGCAGTTTACCACAGGGGAGAGATACGCAGTATTTT.

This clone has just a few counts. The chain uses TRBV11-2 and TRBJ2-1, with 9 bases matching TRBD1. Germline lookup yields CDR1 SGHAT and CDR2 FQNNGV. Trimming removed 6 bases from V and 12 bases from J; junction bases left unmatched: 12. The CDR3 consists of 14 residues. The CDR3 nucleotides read TGTGCCAGCAGAACCCGGGCGGCGGGACAGGGGCAGTTCTTC. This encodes CASRTRAAGQGQFF.

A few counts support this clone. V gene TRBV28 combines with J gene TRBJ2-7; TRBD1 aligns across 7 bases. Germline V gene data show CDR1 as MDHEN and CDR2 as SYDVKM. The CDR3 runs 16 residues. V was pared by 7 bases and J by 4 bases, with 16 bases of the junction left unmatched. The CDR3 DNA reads TGTGCCAGCATACAAGGGGGCCTCGATTTAAATTACGAGCAGTACTTC. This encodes CASIQGGLDLNYEQYF.

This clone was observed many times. The CDR3 DNA reads TGTGCCTGGAGTACGACAGGAGCCTACGAGCAGTACTTC. Amino acid sequence: CAWSTTGAYEQYF. The chain has TRBV30 and TRBJ2-7; D perhaps matches TRBD1 (6 bases). The germline V and J ends were trimmed by 2 bases and 2 bases, with 10 bases remaining between them. Per germline, CDR1 GTSNPN and CDR2 SVGIG (reference sequence). The CDR3 totals 13 residues.

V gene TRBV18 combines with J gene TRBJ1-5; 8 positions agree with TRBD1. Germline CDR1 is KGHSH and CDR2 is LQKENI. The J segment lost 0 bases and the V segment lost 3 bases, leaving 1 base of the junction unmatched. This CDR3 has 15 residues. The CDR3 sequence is CASSPGQDSNQPQHF. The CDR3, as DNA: TGTGCCAGCTCACCGGGACAGGATAGCAATCAGCCCCAGCATTTT.

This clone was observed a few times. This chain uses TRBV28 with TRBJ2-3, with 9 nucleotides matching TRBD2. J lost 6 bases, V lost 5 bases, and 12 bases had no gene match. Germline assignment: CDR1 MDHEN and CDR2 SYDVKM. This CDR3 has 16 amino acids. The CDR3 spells CASSGARLAGRDTQYF. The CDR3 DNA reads TGTGCCAGCAGTGGGGCGCGGCTAGCGGGACGGGATACGCAGTATTTT.

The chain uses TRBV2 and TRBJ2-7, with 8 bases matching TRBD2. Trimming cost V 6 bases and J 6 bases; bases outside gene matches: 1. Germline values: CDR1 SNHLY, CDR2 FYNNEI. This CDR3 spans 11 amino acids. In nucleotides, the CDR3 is TGTGCCAGCAGGAGCGGGGGCGAGCAGTACTTC. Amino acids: CASRSGGEQYF.

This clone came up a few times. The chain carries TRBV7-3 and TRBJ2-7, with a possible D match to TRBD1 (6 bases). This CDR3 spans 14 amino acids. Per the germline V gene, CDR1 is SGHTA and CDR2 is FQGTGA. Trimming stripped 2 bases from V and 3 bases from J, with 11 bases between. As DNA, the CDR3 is TGTGCCAGCAGCTTAGCGATACAGGGCTACGAGCAGTACTTC. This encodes CASSLAIQGYEQYF.